The entry below gives a single T cell receptor beta chain sequence along with its context. The target of this receptor is not known. The sample holds no much larger clone one base away, and base qualities are not on file. The data originate from a study of T cell repertoires in ileal Crohn's disease (dated by TCRdb to the late 2010s). Concerning the study at large: The median duration of disease was approximately 7.9 years, and at the time of surgery about a third of patients were active smokers. Every patient underwent surgery because of a complication, which was stricturing disease in roughly 60% of cases and penetrating disease in approximately 40%. Postoperative therapy was given to about half of the patients, with thiopurines administered to about a dozen patients and anti-TNF agents administered to 18 patients. Neoterminal ileum biopsies obtained at postoperative colonoscopy were designated as M6 samples. TCR repertoire analysis was performed in approximately 52 Crohn's disease patients drawn from a prospective multicentre cohort. The study ran alongside a multicentre cohort designed to identify predictors of early endoscopic recurrence after ileocolonic resection. Endoscopic postoperative recurrence was defined by a Rutgeerts score above i0. A total of around 170 mucosal samples from some 57 patients were sequenced, collected from several sites on the surgical specimen as well as at postoperative endoscopy. Overall results and qualifications from the work: Compared with CD4 T cells, sorted CD8 T cells held more high-frequency clones, which suggests that the mucosal expansions were mostly CD8. Compared with non-smokers, patients who were active smokers at surgery showed a significantly higher proportion of clonal expansions (roughly 24% vs 19%, p=0.02). Only a subgroup of patients, of unstated size, had their mucosal CD4 and CD8 T cells sorted and sequenced. Higher high-frequency clone percentages at surgery were associated with endoscopic recurrence; all patients with clonality above 26.8% (18/57) had recurrence. Within the first year after surgery, the timing of postoperative endoscopy varied, and the median delay was 6.9 months.

For commercial TCRB immunosequencing, approximately 460 nanograms of biopsy DNA were submitted for each sample. A two-step, amplification bias-controlled multiplex PCR was used by Adaptive Biotechnology to amplify CDR3 regions from genomic DNA. Primers covering every V and J gene segment were used in the first PCR, while barcodes and Illumina adapters were added in the second PCR. CDR3 libraries were sequenced on an Illumina instrument. Concerning the study's data processing: Analysis combined the vendor-provided pipelines with custom analysis of raw data in R/Bioconductor under R version 3.3.0. Clonality, which ranges from 0 to 1, was calculated as the inverse of the normalised Shannon entropy across all productive clones. High-frequency clones were defined as the share of the repertoire taken up by the top 100 clones, keeping only clones that passed a 95% confidence test. Repertoire diversity was measured with the Simpson index, and overlap between samples was measured with the Morisita-Horn index. TCRdb stores this immuneACCESS table with in-frame sequences only. Part of the clones is absent; in the studies checked, under half of the shortfall reflects unresolved V genes, and no reason is known for the rest. The V and J calls and clone size were taken over from that table, and D and trimming were inferred from the DNA. This sample has more than 50,000 clones in its table, and about 89% of those were observed once. Around 2% of the sample comes from the top ten.

Sample time point, as interpreted from the label and publication: neoterminal ileum biopsy at postoperative endoscopy, about 6 months after surgery. Adults with ileal or ileocolonic Crohn's disease and an indication for ileocolonic resection were eligible for inclusion. Whole ileal mucosal biopsies were kept frozen at -80 degrees C prior to DNA extraction. Genomic DNA was extracted from frozen whole biopsies using a TRizol-based method and was quantified with a NanoDrop 2000 spectrophotometer. The sequence derives from an adult with Crohn's disease. What was sequenced was ileal tissue.

The CDR3: CASSLETGWGYTF. The DNA sequence reads TGTGCCAGCAGCTTAGAGACAGGGTGGGGCTACACCTTC. The rearrangement joined TRBV11-3 to TRBJ1-2; the central 7 bases match TRBD1. V trim: 0 bases; J trim: 8 bases; unmatched bases: 3. The CDR3, from cysteine to phenylalanine, totals 13 residues. The DNA shown is the 39-base CDR3, in frame from base 1. CDR1 SGHNT and CDR2 YENEEA are derived from the germline V gene.